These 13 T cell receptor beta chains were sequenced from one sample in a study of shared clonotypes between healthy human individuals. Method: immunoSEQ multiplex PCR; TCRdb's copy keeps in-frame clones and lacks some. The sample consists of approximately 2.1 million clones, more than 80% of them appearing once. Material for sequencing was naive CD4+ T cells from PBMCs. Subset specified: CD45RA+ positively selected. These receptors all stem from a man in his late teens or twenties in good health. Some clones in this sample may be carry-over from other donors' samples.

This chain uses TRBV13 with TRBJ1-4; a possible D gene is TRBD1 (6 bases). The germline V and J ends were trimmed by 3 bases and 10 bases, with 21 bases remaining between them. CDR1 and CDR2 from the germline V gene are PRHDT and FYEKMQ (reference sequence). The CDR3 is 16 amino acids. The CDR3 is CASSLGGMGGGGKLFF. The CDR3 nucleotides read TGTGCCAGCAGCTTGGGAGGGATGGGGGGCGGCGGAAAACTGTTTTTT.

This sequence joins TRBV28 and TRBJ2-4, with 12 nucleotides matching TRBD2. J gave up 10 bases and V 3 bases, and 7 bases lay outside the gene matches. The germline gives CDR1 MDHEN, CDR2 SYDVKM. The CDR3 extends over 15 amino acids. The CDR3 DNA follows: TGTGCCAGCAGTTTTCTCGCTAGCGGGAGGGATATTCAGTACTTC. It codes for CASSFLASGRDIQYF.

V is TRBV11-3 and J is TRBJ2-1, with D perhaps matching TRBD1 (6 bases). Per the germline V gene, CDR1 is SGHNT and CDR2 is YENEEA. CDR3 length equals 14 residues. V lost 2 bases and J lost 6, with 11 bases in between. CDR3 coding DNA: TGTGCCAGCAGCTTAAACAGGGTCCGCAATGAGCAGTTCTTC. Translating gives CASSLNRVRNEQFF.

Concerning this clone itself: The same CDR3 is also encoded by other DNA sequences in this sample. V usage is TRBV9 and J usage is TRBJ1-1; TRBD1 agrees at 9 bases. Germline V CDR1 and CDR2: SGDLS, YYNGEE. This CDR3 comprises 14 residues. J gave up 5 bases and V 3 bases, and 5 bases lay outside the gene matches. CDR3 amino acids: CASSEGTGRTEAFF. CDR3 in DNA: TGTGCCAGCAGCGAGGGGACAGGGAGGACTGAAGCTTTCTTT.

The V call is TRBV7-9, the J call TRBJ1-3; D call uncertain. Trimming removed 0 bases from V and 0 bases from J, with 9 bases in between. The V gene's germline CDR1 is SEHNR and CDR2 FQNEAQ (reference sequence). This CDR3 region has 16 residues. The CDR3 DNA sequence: TGTGCCAGCAGCTTAGCTAGGCATTACTCTGGAAACACCATATATTTT. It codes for CASSLARHYSGNTIYF.

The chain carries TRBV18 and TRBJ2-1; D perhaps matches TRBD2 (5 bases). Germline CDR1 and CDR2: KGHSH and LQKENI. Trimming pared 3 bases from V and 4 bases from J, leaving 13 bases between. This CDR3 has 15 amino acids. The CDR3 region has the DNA TGTGCCAGCTCACCTATCCCGGGAATGTACAATGAGCAGTTCTTC. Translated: CASSPIPGMYNEQFF.

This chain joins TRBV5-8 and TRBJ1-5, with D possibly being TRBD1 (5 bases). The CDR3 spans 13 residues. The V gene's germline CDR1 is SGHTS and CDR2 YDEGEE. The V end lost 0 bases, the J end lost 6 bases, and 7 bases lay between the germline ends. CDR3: CASSLARVQPQHF. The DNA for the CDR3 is TGTGCCAGCAGCTTGGCCAGGGTTCAGCCCCAGCATTTT.

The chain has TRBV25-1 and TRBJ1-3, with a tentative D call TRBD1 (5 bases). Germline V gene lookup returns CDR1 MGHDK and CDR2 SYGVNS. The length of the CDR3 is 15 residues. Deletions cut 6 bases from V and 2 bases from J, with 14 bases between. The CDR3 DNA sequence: TGTGCCAGCAGCGTGTCCAGGGCGGCTGGAAACACCATATATTTT. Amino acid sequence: CASSVSRAAGNTIYF. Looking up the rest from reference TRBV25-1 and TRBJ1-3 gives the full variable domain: EADIYQTPRYLVIGTGKKITLECSQTMGHDKMYWYQQDPGMELHLIHYSYGVNSTEKGDLSSESTVSRIRTEHFPLTLESARPSHTSQYLCASSVSRAAGNTIYFGEGSWLTVV.

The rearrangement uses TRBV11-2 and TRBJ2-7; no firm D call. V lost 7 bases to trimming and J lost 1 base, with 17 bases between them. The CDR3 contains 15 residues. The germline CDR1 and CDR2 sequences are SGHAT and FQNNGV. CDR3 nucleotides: TGTGCCAGCACCACCGACCCGGTCCAATCCTACGAGCAGTACTTC. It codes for CASTTDPVQSYEQYF.

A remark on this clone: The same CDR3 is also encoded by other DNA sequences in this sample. The CDR3 reads CASSIGGGNTEAFF. CDR3 in DNA: TGTGCCAGTAGTATAGGTGGCGGGAACACTGAAGCTTTCTTT. This chain uses TRBV19 with TRBJ1-1; D unclear. Trimming shortened V by 1 base and J by 1 base, and 7 bases separated the two germline ends. The CDR3 runs 14 residues. Germline CDR1 reads LNHDA; CDR2 reads SQIVND (reference sequence).

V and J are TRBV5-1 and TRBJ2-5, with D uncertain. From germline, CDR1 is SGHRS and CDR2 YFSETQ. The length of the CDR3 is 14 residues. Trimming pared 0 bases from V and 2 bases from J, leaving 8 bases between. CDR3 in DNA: TGCGCCAGCAGCTTGGCCCATTTACAAGAGACCCAGTACTTC. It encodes CASSLAHLQETQYF.

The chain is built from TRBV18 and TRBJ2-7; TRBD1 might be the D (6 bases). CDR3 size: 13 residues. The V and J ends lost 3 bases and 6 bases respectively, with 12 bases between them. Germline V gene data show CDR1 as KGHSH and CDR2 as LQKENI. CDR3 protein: CASSPQTGSEQYF. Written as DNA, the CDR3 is TGTGCCAGCTCACCCCAGACAGGCAGCGAGCAGTACTTC.

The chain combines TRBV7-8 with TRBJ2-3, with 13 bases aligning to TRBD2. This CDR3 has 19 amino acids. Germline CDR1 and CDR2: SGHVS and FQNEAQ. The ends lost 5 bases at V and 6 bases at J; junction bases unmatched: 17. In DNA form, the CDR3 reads TGTGCCAGCAGCGACGGACTAGCGGGAGACCCCCTCCCGGTGGATACGCAGTATTTT. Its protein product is CASSDGLAGDPLPVDTQYF.